This T cell receptor (beta chain) emerged from a study of immune characterization of retroperitoneal liposarcoma. From the PCR reads, TCRdb called clonotypes with MiXCR, one entry per CDR3 protein. The table records almost 2,500 distinct CDR3 sequences, 20% to 25% of them present only once. This clonotype showed up just a few times. V dropped 8 bases and J dropped 9; count of bases not matched to a gene: 4. The CDR3 sequence is 13 residues long. Germline V gene sequence: CDR1 MNHEY, CDR2 SMNVEV (reference sequence). The chain carries TRBV27 and TRBJ2-1; 13 positions match TRBD2. Material: tumor tissue. The TCR sequence derives from a male donor with retroperitoneal liposarcoma. CDR3 nucleotide sequence: TGTGCCAGCGGGACTAGCGGGAACGGTGAGCAGTTCTTC. Its protein product is CASGTSGNGEQFF.